This T cell receptor beta chain stems from a study of shared clonotypes between healthy human individuals. Clones were read by immunoSEQ multiplex PCR, and TCRdb kept only the in-frame ones, dropping some. Here the sample spans a few million clones, 85% to 95% being singletons. Every donor, a Caucasian adult, lived in Nashville, Tennessee. Germline-derived CDR1 and CDR2 are MGHRA and YSYEKL. The CDR3 extends over 17 amino acids. V lost 3 bases and J 0 bases, leaving 18 bases between the germline ends. Sequencing used naive CD4+ T cells from PBMCs. Stated subset: CD45RA+ positively selected. V is TRBV4-1 and J is TRBJ2-7; a possible D gene is TRBD2 (5 bases). The TCR sequence derives from a man aged 18-30 years in good health. Some clones in this sample may be carry-over from other donors' samples. CDR3 in DNA: TGCGCCAGCAGCCACCTGACCGGGGAGCGGTACTCCTACGAGCAGTACTTC. Its protein product is CASSHLTGERYSYEQYF.